This T cell receptor (beta chain) was found in a study of graft-versus-host responses after intestinal transplantation. Sequenced by immunoSEQ multiplex PCR; TCRdb stores in-frame clones only, minus some. The sample includes 84,000 or so clones, just under 95% of them seen just once. The germline gives CDR1 SEHNR, CDR2 FQNEAQ (reference sequence). The CDR3 runs 14 residues. The junction had 3 bases not matched to a gene; V was cut back by 4 bases and J by 6 bases. Remarks on this clone: Antigen unknown.

The specimen was unstimulated CD4+ T cells sorted from spleen or lymph node cells, collected before intestinal transplant. This sequence originates from a human donor who received an intestinal transplant. The rearrangement uses TRBV7-9 and TRBJ1-6; 7 nucleotides line up with TRBD1. CDR3 in DNA: TGTGCCAGCAGCTGGGACAGCCTTAATTCACCCCTCCACTTT. Its protein is CASSWDSLNSPLHF.